This T cell receptor (beta chain) was sequenced during a study of neurological immune-mediated disorders. Across the whole study: Relapsing-remitting patients made up about 90% of the roughly 34 multiple sclerosis patients, and secondary progressive patients made up 3. Study-wide findings and caveats: None of the CDR3 amino acid sequences of expanded clones were shared across subjects, and this suggested private repertoires in all groups.

The germline V gene encodes CDR1 LGHDT and CDR2 YNNKEL (reference sequence). The CDR3 has 15 amino acids. V lost 2 bases and J lost 5; bases outside the gene matches: 6. With 10-nucleotide random UMIs included, cDNA was synthesized by 5'RACE. TCRdb re-derived calls from the 5' RACE reads in MiXCR, one entry per CDR3 protein. Of 90,000 to 100,000 distinct CDR3 sequences listed, around 3.4% are singletons. This clonotype has at least ten counts. Its antigen is not identified. From 2 million PBMCs stored at -80 C, the unsorted libraries were generated. The sequencing sample was made of PBMCs. The sequence was collected from a woman younger than 35 with multiple sclerosis. The chain has TRBV3-1 and TRBJ1-2, with TRBD1 identical over 9 bases. CDR3 sequence (DNA): TGTGCCAGCAGCCAAAACAGGGGGCAACATTATGGCTACACCTTC. It specifies CASSQNRGQHYGYTF.